This entry concerns a single TCR beta chain. There are 13 residues in the CDR3. These data are taken from a study of control samples from healthy donors and cancer patients. The assay was immunoSEQ multiplex PCR, and TCRdb's table has in-frame clones only and misses some. This table holds around 120,000 clones, 80% to 90% found once. The V call is TRBV1, the J call TRBJ1-2. TRBV1 is a listed pseudogene. Sequenced: PBMCs. The receptor comes from a woman in her 50s with colorectal cancer. CDR3 nucleotide sequence: TGCACCAGCAGCCAAGTAAAGAACTATGGCTACACCTTC. It codes for CTSSQVKNYGYTF.